Presented here are 27 T cell receptor beta chains from one specimen sequenced in a study of cytomegalovirus exposure and HLA in healthy donors. Primers: 60 Vbeta forward and 13 Jbeta reverse. The protocol was immunoSEQ multiplex PCR, while the TCRdb copy is restricted to in-frame clones and leaves out a portion. The repertoire consists of over 150,000 clones, with over 70% occurring once and the leading ten covering roughly 7.5%. Sequencing was done on a sample of PBMCs. The receptors originated from a male donor in good health and CMV-seropositive.

This rearrangement joins TRBV6-5 to TRBJ1-4; 8 bases fit TRBD1. CDR1 and CDR2 (germline): MNHEY, SVGAGI. J gave up 13 bases and V 6 bases, and 7 bases lay outside the gene matches. The CDR3 totals 12 residues. This CDR3 reads CASSGQGVGLFF. In DNA form, the CDR3 reads TGTGCCAGCAGCGGACAGGGTGTGGGACTGTTTTTT.

The V call is TRBV30, the J call TRBJ1-2; unclear D gene. CDR1 is GTSNPN and CDR2 is SVGIG in the germline V gene (reference sequence). The CDR3 is made up of 15 amino acids. V gave up 3 bases and J gave up 0 bases, with 14 bases separating them. CDR3 loop: CAWRAHPGANYGYTF. The CDR3, as DNA: TGTGCCTGGAGAGCCCATCCCGGGGCTAACTATGGCTACACCTTC.

The J gene is TRBJ1-5, the V gene TRBV6-5, with D unclear. CDR3 size: 15 residues. Per germline, CDR1 MNHEY and CDR2 SVGAGI. V lost 0 bases, J lost 7 bases, and 13 bases lay in between. The CDR3 spells CASSYSINSRQPQHF. The DNA of the CDR3 is TGTGCCAGCAGTTACTCGATCAACTCCAGGCAGCCCCAGCATTTT.

CDR3 protein: CASSLGASAGGPYTQYF. The CDR3 DNA reads as TGTGCCAGCAGCTTAGGGGCCTCGGCGGGGGGGCCGTATACGCAGTATTTT. The chain links TRBV11-2 to TRBJ2-3, with TRBD2 matching over 9 bases. This CDR3 contains 17 residues. V shed 1 base and J 7 bases; nucleotides not matched to a gene: 12. The germline gives CDR1 SGHAT, CDR2 FQNNGV.

CDR3 sequence: CASSLWANSPLHF. Here the CDR3 DNA reads TGTGCCAGCAGTTTATGGGCTAATTCACCCCTCCACTTT. The chain employs TRBV27 and TRBJ1-6; D call uncertain. Germline V gives CDR1 MNHEY, CDR2 SMNVEV (reference sequence). V gave up 1 base and J gave up 6 bases, with 4 bases separating them. There are 13 residues in the CDR3.

The chain combines TRBV11-2 with TRBJ1-1; TRBD1 might be the D (6 bases). From germline, CDR1 is SGHAT and CDR2 FQNNGV. V was trimmed by 6 bases and J by 7 bases, leaving 15 bases between them. The CDR3 sequence is 13 residues long. CDR3 DNA: TGTGCCAGCAGAAGAGGGGGAGTGGGTGAAGCTTTCTTT. It specifies CASRRGGVGEAFF. The variable domain in full, with the rest retrieved from reference TRBV11-2 and TRBJ1-1, is EAGVAQSPRYKIIEKRQSVAFWCNPISGHATLYWYQQILGQGPKLLIQFQNNGVVDDSQLPKDRFSAERLKGVDSTLKIQPAKLEDSAVYLCASRRGGVGEAFFGQGTRLTVV.

This chain connects TRBV5-1 to TRBJ2-3; 7 nucleotides agree with TRBD2. With 7 bases clipped from V and 4 bases from J, the junction kept 0 bases outside the gene matches. CDR3 length equals 11 residues. From germline, CDR1 is SGHRS and CDR2 YFSETQ. CDR3 protein: CASREADTQYF. CDR3 DNA sequence: TGCGCCAGCCGGGAGGCAGATACGCAGTATTTT.

The CDR3 region is CASSYSRQGTTEAFF. In nucleotides, the CDR3 is TGTGCCAGCAGTTACTCGAGACAGGGGACTACTGAAGCTTTCTTT. The genes are TRBV6-5 and TRBJ1-1; TRBD1 aligns across 8 bases. This CDR3 contains 15 residues. V dropped 0 bases and J dropped 5; count of bases not matched to a gene: 5. Per germline, CDR1 MNHEY and CDR2 SVGAGI.

This clone has more than one count but fewer than ten. V usage is TRBV18 and J usage is TRBJ1-2; D perhaps matches TRBD1 (6 bases). This CDR3 comprises 15 residues. V was clipped by 6 bases and J by 4 bases, with 18 bases between them. Looked up from germline, CDR1 is KGHSH and CDR2 is LQKENI. The CDR3 loop is CASSSFPDSLYGYTF. CDR3 DNA: TGTGCCAGCTCTTCATTTCCGGACAGCCTCTATGGCTACACCTTC.

V is TRBV30 and J is TRBJ2-7, with a weak D call TRBD2 (6 bases). In germline, CDR1 is GTSNPN, CDR2 SVGIG (reference sequence). Trimming stripped 0 bases from V and 1 base from J, with 10 bases between. The CDR3 runs to 14 residues. The CDR3 region is CAWSVYGGSYEQYF. The CDR3 DNA is TGTGCCTGGAGTGTATACGGAGGGTCCTACGAGCAGTACTTC. Drawing the rest from reference TRBV30 and TRBJ2-7, the complete variable domain is SQTIHQWPATLVQPVGSPLSLECTVEGTSNPNLYWYRQAAGRGLQLLFYSVGIGQISSEVPQNLSASRPQDRQFILSSKKLLLSDSGFYLCAWSVYGGSYEQYFGPGTRLTVT.

V usage is TRBV19 and J usage is TRBJ2-7; D may be TRBD1 (6 bases). The germline V gene has CDR1 LNHDA and CDR2 SQIVND (reference sequence). The length of the CDR3 is 15 residues. Between the trimmed V and J ends, which lost 4 bases and 5 bases, there was a span of 18 bases. CDR3 nucleotides: TGTGCCAGTAGTACCGACGGACAGCCTCCCCACGAGCAGTACTTC. Protein: CASSTDGQPPHEQYF.

J is TRBJ2-7 and V is TRBV9, with a tentative D call TRBD1 (6 bases). The CDR3 has 13 residues. V lost 5 bases, J lost 9 bases, and 18 bases lay in between. The germline gives CDR1 SGDLS, CDR2 YYNGEE. The CDR3 loop is CASSAGEWARQYF. The DNA for the CDR3 is TGTGCCAGCAGTGCAGGGGAGTGGGCGAGGCAGTACTTC.

The genes are TRBV14 and TRBJ1-3, with TRBD1 matching over 11 bases. CDR1 SGHDN and CDR2 FVKESK come from the germline V gene. The CDR3 has 15 amino acids. The V and J ends lost 3 bases and 4 bases, in that order; junction bases with no gene match: 2. This CDR3 is CASSHRTGGGNTIYF. The CDR3 nucleotides are TGTGCCAGCAGCCACAGGACAGGGGGCGGAAACACCATATATTTT.

The gene calls are TRBV5-1 and TRBJ2-7, with D possibly matching TRBD2 (6 bases). This CDR3 is 13 amino acids long. Germline CDR1 reads SGHRS; CDR2 reads YFSETQ. Trimming took 0 bases from V and 3 from J, leaving 7 bases between them. The CDR3 protein is CASSLDGGYEQYF. In DNA, the CDR3 is TGCGCCAGCAGCTTGGACGGGGGCTACGAGCAGTACTTC.

This clone was picked up a small number of times. This chain connects TRBV9 to TRBJ2-1, with D possibly matching TRBD1 (5 bases). Between the trimmed V and J ends, which lost 0 bases and 10 bases, there was a span of 14 bases. Germline V gene lookup returns CDR1 SGDLS and CDR2 YYNGEE. This CDR3 has 14 amino acids. The CDR3 reads CASSVGVTGLEQFF. CDR3 in DNA: TGTGCCAGCAGCGTAGGAGTTACAGGCTTGGAGCAGTTCTTC.

This clone was counted once. This chain uses TRBV2 with TRBJ2-5, with 9 bases aligning to TRBD1. The ends lost 3 bases at V and 5 bases at J; junction bases unmatched: 4. Germline loops: CDR1 SNHLY, CDR2 FYNNEI. The CDR3 extends over 14 amino acids. In DNA, the CDR3 is TGTGCCAGCAGTGAGGGACAGGGCGGGGAGACCCAGTACTTC. The encoded protein is CASSEGQGGETQYF.

The chain combines TRBV6-4 with TRBJ1-2; TRBD1 agrees at 8 bases. The CDR3 spans 15 residues. J gave up 2 bases and V 4 bases, and 6 bases lay outside the gene matches. Germline CDR1 is MRHNA and CDR2 is SNTAGT. The CDR3 DNA follows: TGTGCCAGCAGTGCACGGACAGGGAGCAACTATGGCTACACCTTC. As protein: CASSARTGSNYGYTF.

This rearrangement joins TRBV7-8 to TRBJ2-7; 7 nucleotides align to TRBD2. The V gene's germline CDR1 is SGHVS and CDR2 FQNEAQ. The CDR3 consists of 13 residues. V lost 4 bases and J lost 7; bases outside the gene matches: 7. As DNA, the CDR3 is TGTGCCAGCAGCTGGGCGGGAGCTGGAGAGCAGTACTTC. Residues: CASSWAGAGEQYF.

The chain has TRBV6-5 and TRBJ1-2; 7 bases are a match to TRBD1. CDR3 size: 13 residues. The J segment lost 3 bases and the V segment lost 8 bases, leaving 6 bases of the junction unmatched. From germline, CDR1 is MNHEY and CDR2 SVGAGI. The CDR3 is CASGTGVDYGYTF. The CDR3 DNA sequence: TGTGCCAGCGGAACAGGGGTTGACTATGGCTACACCTTC.

Concerning this clone itself: At one end, the junction sequence differs from germline, possibly due to a read error. The chain combines TRBV7-7 with TRBJ2-7; 8 bases line up with TRBD1. The germline V gene has CDR1 SSHAT and CDR2 FNYEAQ (reference sequence). The CDR3 consists of 14 residues. CDR3 sequence: CASSEDRDSYEQYF. The CDR3 region has the DNA TGTGCTAGCAGCGAGGACAGGGACTCCTACGAGCAGTACTTC. The entire variable domain, with the rest obtained from reference TRBV7-7 and TRBJ2-7, is as follows: GAGVSQSPRYKVTKRGQDVTLRCDPISSHATLYWYQQALGQGPEFLTYFNYEAQPDKSGLPSDRFSAERPEGSISTLTIQRTEQRDSAMYRCASSEDRDSYEQYFGPGTRLTVT.

The J gene is TRBJ2-1, the V gene TRBV5-4; TRBD2 aligns across 10 bases. There are 12 residues in the CDR3. Germline CDR1 SGHNT, CDR2 YYREEE (reference sequence). The CDR3 nucleotides read TGTGTCGCACTAGCGGGGTCCAATGAGCAGTTCTTC. Its translation: CVALAGSNEQFF.

The chain links TRBV10-3 to TRBJ2-1; 8 bases agree with TRBD2. V trimming: 4 bases; J trimming: 6 bases; junction bases outside the gene matches: 5. The CDR3 runs 14 residues. Germline V gives CDR1 ENHRY, CDR2 SYGVKD. The CDR3 loop reads CAISAGGEINEQFF. In nucleotides, the CDR3 is TGTGCCATCAGTGCCGGGGGGGAGATCAATGAGCAGTTCTTC.

V is TRBV27 and J is TRBJ1-6, with TRBD1 matching 7 bases. This CDR3 region has 13 residues. Germline values: CDR1 MNHEY, CDR2 SMNVEV (reference sequence). V gave up 6 bases and J gave up 7 bases; unmatched junction bases: 3. CDR3: CASRTGRNSPLHF. The DNA for the CDR3 is TGTGCCAGCAGGACAGGGCGGAATTCACCCCTCCACTTT.

This clone has just a few counts. At one boundary the junction diverges from the germline segment, which might be a read error. The V call is TRBV6-1, the J call TRBJ2-2, with 10 bases that match TRBD1. Looked up from germline, CDR1 is MNHNS and CDR2 is SASEGT. This CDR3 comprises 16 residues. CDR3 protein: CASREGDRGNTGELFF. DNA of the CDR3: TGTGCCAGCAGGGAAGGGGACAGGGGGAACACCGGGGAGCTGTTTTTT.

V is TRBV25-1 and J is TRBJ2-1, with D perhaps TRBD1 (5 bases). Germline CDR1 MGHDK, CDR2 SYGVNS. Trimming cost V 5 bases and J 6 bases, with 17 bases left between them. The CDR3 covers 15 residues. DNA of the CDR3: TGTGCCAGCAGTCACCAGGGTAGGGTGGGCAATGAGCAGTTCTTC. Protein product: CASSHQGRVGNEQFF. Filled out from reference TRBV25-1 and TRBJ2-1, the complete variable domain reads EADIYQTPRYLVIGTGKKITLECSQTMGHDKMYWYQQDPGMELHLIHYSYGVNSTEKGDLSSESTVSRIRTEHFPLTLESARPSHTSQYLCASSHQGRVGNEQFFGPGTRLTVL.

The rearrangement joins TRBV6-5 to TRBJ1-6; weak D call: TRBD1 (5 bases). This CDR3 region has 14 residues. V lost 8 bases to trimming and J lost 10 bases, with 18 bases between them. The germline CDR1 and CDR2 sequences are MNHEY and SVGAGI. The CDR3 DNA follows: TGTGCCAGCGGGCGGGGGGGAGAGGGCTCACCCCTCCACTTT. As protein: CASGRGGEGSPLHF.

The rearrangement joins TRBV11-2 to TRBJ1-1; D ambiguous. The germline V gene encodes CDR1 SGHAT and CDR2 FQNNGV. The CDR3 has 14 residues. V gave up 4 bases and J gave up 4 bases, with 13 bases separating them. The CDR3 sequence is CASSWRAEATEAFF. Here the CDR3 DNA reads TGTGCCAGCAGCTGGCGTGCAGAGGCCACTGAAGCTTTCTTT. The full variable domain, completed using reference TRBV11-2 and TRBJ1-1, is EAGVAQSPRYKIIEKRQSVAFWCNPISGHATLYWYQQILGQGPKLLIQFQNNGVVDDSQLPKDRFSAERLKGVDSTLKIQPAKLEDSAVYLCASSWRAEATEAFFGQGTRLTVV.